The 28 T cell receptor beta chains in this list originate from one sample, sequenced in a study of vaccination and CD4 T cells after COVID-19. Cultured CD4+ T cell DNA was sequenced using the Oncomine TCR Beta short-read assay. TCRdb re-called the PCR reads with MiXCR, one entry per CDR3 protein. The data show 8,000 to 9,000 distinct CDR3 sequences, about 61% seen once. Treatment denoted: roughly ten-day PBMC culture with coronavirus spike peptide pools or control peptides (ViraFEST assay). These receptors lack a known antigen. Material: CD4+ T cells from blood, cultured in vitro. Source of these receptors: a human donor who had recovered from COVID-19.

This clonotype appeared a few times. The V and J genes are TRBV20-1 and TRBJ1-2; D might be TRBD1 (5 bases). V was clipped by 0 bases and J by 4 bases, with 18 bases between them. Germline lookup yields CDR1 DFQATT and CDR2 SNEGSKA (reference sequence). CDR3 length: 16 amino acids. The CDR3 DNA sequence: TGCAGTGCTAGAGAGGTTCGCGGGACGGGTGGCTATGGCTACACCTTC. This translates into CSAREVRGTGGYGYTF.

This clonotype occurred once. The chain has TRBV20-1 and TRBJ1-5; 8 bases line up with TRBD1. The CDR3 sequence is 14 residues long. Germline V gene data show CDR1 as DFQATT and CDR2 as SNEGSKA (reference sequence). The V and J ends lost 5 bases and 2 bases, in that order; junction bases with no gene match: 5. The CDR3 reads CSALQGVRNQPQHF. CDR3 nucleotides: TGCAGTGCTTTACAGGGGGTGCGCAATCAGCCCCAGCATTTT.

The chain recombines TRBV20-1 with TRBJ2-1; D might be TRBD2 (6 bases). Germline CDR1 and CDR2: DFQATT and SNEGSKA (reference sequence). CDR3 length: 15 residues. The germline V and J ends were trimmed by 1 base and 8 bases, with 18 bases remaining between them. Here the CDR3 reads CSARGGDSSVHEQFF. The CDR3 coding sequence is TGCAGTGCTAGAGGGGGGGATAGTAGCGTCCATGAGCAGTTCTTC.

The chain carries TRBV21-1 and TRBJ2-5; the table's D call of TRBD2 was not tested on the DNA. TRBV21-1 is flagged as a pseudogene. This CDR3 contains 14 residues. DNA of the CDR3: TGTGCCAGCAGCAAAGGGGCCTTCCAAGAGACCCAGTACTTC. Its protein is CASSKGAFQETQYF.

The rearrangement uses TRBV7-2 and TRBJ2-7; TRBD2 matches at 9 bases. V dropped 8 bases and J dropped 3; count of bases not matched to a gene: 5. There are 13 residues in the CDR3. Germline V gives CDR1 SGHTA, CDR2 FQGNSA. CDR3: CASQRGGGYEQYF. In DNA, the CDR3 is TGTGCCAGCCAGCGCGGGGGGGGCTACGAGCAGTACTTC.

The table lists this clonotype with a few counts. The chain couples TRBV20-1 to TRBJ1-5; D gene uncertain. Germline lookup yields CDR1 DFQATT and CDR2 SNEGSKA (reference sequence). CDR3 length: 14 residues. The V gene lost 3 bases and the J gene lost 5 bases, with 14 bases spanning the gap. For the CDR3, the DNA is TGCAGTGCTAGGAGGCGACGCAAGGATCAGCCCCAGCATTTT. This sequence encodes CSARRRRKDQPQHF.

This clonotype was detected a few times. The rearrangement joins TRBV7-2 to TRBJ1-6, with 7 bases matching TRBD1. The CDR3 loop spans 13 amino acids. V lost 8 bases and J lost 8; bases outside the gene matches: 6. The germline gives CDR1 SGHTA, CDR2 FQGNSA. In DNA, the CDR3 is TGTGCCAGCGCTAGACAGGGTGATTCACCCCTCCACTTT. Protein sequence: CASARQGDSPLHF.

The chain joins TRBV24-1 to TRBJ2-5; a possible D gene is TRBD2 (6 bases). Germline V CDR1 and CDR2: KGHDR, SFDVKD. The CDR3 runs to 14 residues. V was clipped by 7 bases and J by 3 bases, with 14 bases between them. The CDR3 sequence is CATSPLGEEETQYF. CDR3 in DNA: TGTGCCACCAGCCCGCTGGGGGAGGAAGAGACCCAGTACTTC.

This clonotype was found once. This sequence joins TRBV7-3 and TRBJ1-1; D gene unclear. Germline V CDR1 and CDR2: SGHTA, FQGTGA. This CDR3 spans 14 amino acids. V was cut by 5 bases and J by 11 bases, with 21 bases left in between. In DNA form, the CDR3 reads TGTGCCAGCAGCCTAGGTGGGCCCAAAGCGGAGGCTTTCTTT. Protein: CASSLGGPKAEAFF. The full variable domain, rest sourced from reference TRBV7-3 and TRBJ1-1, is GAGVSQTPSNKVTEKGKYVELRCDPISGHTALYWYRQSLGQGPEFLIYFQGTGAADDSGLPNDRFFAVRPEGSVSTLKIQRTERGDSAVYLCASSLGGPKAEAFFGQGTRLTVV.

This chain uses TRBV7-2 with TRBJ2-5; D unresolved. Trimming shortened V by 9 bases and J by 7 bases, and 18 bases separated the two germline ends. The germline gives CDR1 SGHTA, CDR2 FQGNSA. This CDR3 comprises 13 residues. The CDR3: CASSPLSPGTQYF. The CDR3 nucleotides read TGTGCCAGTAGCCCATTGTCTCCGGGGACCCAGTACTTC.

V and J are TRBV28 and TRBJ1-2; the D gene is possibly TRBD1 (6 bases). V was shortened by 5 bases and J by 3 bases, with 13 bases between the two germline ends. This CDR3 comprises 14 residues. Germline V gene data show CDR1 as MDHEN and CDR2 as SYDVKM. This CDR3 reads CASSLTGSHYGYTF. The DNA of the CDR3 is TGTGCCAGCAGTCTCACAGGGTCCCACTATGGCTACACCTTC.

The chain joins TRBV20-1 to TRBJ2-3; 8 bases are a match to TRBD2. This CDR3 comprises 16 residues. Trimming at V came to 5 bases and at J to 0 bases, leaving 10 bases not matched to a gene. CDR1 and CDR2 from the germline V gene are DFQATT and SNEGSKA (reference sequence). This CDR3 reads CSAPSGGGVSTDTQYF. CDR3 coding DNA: TGCAGTGCTCCAAGCGGGGGAGGGGTAAGCACAGATACGCAGTATTTT.

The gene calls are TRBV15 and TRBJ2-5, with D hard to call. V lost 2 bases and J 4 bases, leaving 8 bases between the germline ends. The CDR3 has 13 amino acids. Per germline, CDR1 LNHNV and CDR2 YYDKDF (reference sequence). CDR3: CATSRRTTETQYF. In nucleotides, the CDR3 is TGTGCCACCAGCAGACGGACGACAGAGACCCAGTACTTC.

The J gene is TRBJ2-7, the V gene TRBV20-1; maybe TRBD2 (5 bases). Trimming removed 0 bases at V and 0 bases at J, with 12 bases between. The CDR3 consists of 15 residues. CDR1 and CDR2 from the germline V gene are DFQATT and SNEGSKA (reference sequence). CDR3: CSARDFATNSYEQYF. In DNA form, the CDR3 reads TGCAGTGCTAGAGATTTCGCGACTAACTCCTACGAGCAGTACTTC.

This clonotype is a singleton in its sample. The chain's CDR3 is CASSPGSEQFF. CDR3 bases: TGTGCCAGCAGTCCCGGGAGTGAGCAGTTCTTC. The chain joins TRBV6-1 to TRBJ2-1; perhaps TRBD2 as D (6 bases). V was cut by 5 bases and J by 9 bases, with 8 bases left in between. In germline, CDR1 is MNHNS, CDR2 SASEGT. There are 11 residues in the CDR3.

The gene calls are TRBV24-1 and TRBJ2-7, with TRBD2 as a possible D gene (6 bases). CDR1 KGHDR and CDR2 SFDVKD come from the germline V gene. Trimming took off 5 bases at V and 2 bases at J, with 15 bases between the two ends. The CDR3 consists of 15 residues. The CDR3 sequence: CATSGGTSNPYEQYF. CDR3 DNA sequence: TGTGCCACCAGTGGGGGGACTTCCAACCCCTACGAGCAGTACTTC.

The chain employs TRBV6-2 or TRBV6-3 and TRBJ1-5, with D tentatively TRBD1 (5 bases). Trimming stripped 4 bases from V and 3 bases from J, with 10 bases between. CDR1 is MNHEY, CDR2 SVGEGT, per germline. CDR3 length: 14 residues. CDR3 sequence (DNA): TGTGCCAGCAGTTTCGAGGGGATCAATCAGCCCCAGCATTTT. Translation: CASSFEGINQPQHF.

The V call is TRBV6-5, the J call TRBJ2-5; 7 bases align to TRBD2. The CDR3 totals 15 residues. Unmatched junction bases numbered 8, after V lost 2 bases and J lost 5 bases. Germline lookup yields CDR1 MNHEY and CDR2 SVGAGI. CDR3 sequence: CASSYRGSGVETQYF. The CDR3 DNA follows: TGTGCCAGCAGTTACCGCGGGAGTGGTGTCGAGACCCAGTACTTC.

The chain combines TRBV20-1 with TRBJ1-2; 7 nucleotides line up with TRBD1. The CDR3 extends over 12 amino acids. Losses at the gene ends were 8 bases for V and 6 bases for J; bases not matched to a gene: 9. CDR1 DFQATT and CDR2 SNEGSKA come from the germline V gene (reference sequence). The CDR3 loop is CSTLDRVHGYTF. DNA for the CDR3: TGCAGTACCCTTGACAGGGTACATGGCTACACCTTC.

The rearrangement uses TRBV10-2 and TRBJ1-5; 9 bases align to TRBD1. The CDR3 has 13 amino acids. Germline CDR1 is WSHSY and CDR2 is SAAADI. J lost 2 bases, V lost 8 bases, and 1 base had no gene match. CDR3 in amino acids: CASRDRGNQPQHF. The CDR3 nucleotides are TGCGCCAGCCGGGACAGGGGCAATCAGCCCCAGCATTTT.

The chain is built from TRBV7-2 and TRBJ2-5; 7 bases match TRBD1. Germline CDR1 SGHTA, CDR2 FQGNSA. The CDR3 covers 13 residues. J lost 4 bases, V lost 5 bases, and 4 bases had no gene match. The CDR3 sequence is CASSRDRGETQYF. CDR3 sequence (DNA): TGTGCCAGCAGCCGGGACAGAGGAGAGACCCAGTACTTC.

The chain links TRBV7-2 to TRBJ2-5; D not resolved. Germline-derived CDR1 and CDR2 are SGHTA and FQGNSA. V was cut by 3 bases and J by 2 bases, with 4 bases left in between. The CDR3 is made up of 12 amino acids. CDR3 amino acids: CASSFSQETQYF. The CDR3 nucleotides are TGTGCCAGCAGCTTCTCGCAAGAGACCCAGTACTTC.

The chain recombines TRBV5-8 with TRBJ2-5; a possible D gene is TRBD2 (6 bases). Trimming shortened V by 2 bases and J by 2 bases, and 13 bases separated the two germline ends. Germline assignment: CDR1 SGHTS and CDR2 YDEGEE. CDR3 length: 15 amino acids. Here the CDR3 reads CASSFGTREQETQYF. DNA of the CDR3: TGTGCCAGCAGCTTTGGGACTCGTGAACAAGAGACCCAGTACTTC.

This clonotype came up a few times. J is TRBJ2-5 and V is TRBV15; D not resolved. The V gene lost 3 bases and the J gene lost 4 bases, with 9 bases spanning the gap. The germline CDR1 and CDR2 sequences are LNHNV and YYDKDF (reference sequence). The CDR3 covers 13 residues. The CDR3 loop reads CATSRGSTETQYF. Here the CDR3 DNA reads TGTGCCACCAGCAGGGGATCCACAGAGACCCAGTACTTC.

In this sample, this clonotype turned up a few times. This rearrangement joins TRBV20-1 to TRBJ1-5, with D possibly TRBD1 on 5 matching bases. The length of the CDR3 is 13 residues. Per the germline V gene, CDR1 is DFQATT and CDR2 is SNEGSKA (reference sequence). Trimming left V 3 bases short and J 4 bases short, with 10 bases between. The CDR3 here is CSASGTDNQPQHF. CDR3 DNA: TGCAGTGCTAGCGGGACGGATAATCAGCCCCAGCATTTT.

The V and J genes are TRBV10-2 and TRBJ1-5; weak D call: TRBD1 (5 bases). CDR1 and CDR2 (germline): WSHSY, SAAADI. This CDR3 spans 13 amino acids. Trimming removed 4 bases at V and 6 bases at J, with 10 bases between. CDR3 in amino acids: CASSVLGGQPQHF. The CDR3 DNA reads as TGCGCCAGCAGTGTGTTGGGGGGTCAGCCCCAGCATTTT.

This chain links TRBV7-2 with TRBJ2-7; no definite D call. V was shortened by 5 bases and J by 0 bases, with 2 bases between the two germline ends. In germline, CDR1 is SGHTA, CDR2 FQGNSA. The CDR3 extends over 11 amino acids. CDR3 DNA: TGTGCCAGCAGCCGCTCCTACGAGCAGTACTTC. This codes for CASSRSYEQYF.

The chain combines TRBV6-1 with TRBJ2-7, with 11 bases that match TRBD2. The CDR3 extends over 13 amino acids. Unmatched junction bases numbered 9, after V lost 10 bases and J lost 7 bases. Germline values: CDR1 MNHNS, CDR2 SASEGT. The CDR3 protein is CAIGTSGRGEQYF. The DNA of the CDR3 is TGTGCCATAGGTACTAGCGGGAGAGGGGAGCAGTACTTC.